Below are 12 T cell receptor beta chains sequenced from a single sample in a study. TCRdb analysed the RT-PCR reads with MiXCR anew, one entry per CDR3 protein. The table includes hundreds of thousands of distinct CDR3 sequences, 14% detected once. The material sequenced was memory CD4+ T cells from blood. These receptors all come from a female donor in good health, serving as a healthy control.

This clonotype has just a few counts. The CDR3 coding sequence is TGCAGTGCTACTTCTTCGAACACTGAAGCTTTCTTT. Translating gives CSATSSNTEAFF. The rearrangement joins TRBV20-1 to TRBJ1-1, with unresolved D. V was pared by 4 bases and J by 1 base, with 7 bases between. Germline-derived CDR1 and CDR2 are DFQATT and SNEGSKA (reference sequence). The CDR3 loop spans 12 amino acids.

This clonotype came up a few times. The CDR3 DNA reads TGTGCCAGCAGCCGGAGGGTCGGTGTGGAGAACACCGGGGAGCTGTTTTTT. Amino acids: CASSRRVGVENTGELFF. V is TRBV7-9 and J is TRBJ2-2; TRBD2 might be the D (6 bases). The germline V gene encodes CDR1 SEHNR and CDR2 FQNEAQ (reference sequence). The length of the CDR3 is 17 residues. Trimming cost V 5 bases and J 1 base, with 17 bases left between them.

The CDR3 reads CASRTGADYNEQFF. CDR3 nucleotide sequence: TGTGCCAGCCGCACAGGGGCAGACTACAATGAGCAGTTCTTC. The chain is built from TRBV5-5 and TRBJ2-1; TRBD1 matches at 7 bases. Per the germline V gene, CDR1 is SGHKS and CDR2 is YYEKEE (reference sequence). CDR3 length: 14 residues. Trimming removed 7 bases from V and 3 bases from J; junction bases left unmatched: 7.

The rearrangement uses TRBV6-2 or TRBV6-3 and TRBJ2-7; D is uncertain. The CDR3 runs to 19 residues. V was clipped by 6 bases and J by 0 bases, with 27 bases between them. The V gene's germline CDR1 is MNHEY and CDR2 SVGEGT. The CDR3 sequence: CASSHGLLKIRASSYEQYF. The CDR3 coding sequence is TGTGCCAGCAGCCACGGGCTCTTGAAGATCCGGGCTAGCTCCTACGAGCAGTACTTC.

V usage is TRBV20-1 and J usage is TRBJ2-7; 10 bases are shared with TRBD2. Germline trimming cut 0 bases from V and 7 bases from J; bases unmatched to any gene: 9. CDR1 and CDR2 from the germline V gene are DFQATT and SNEGSKA (reference sequence). This CDR3 contains 15 residues. CDR3 sequence reads: CSARDLASGSGEQYF. CDR3 sequence (DNA): TGCAGTGCTAGAGATCTGGCTAGCGGGAGTGGGGAGCAGTACTTC.

With respect to this clonotype: Given a much more abundant clone one base away, this may be a read error. This chain uses TRBV7-2 with TRBJ2-5; D is unresolved. The CDR3 totals 13 residues. Per germline, CDR1 SGHTA and CDR2 FQGNSA. CDR3 nucleotides: TGTGTCAGCAGCTTAGTTAGACCGGAGACCCAGTACTTC. Its protein is CVSSLVRPETQYF.

This clonotype appeared a single time. A much larger clone lies a single base off, so this may be a read error. The rearrangement links TRBV5-1 to TRBJ1-1; a possible D gene is TRBD1 (6 bases). The CDR3 is 13 amino acids. Germline V gene lookup returns CDR1 SGHRS and CDR2 YFSETQ. CDR3 protein: CARSLGGITEAFF. The CDR3 DNA reads as TGCGCCAGAAGCTTGGGGGGCATCACTGAAGCTTTCTTT.

This clonotype turned up a few times. V usage is TRBV6-1 and J usage is TRBJ1-1, with D uncertain. Trimming took 7 bases from V and 0 from J, leaving 9 bases between them. CDR1 and CDR2 from the germline V gene are MNHNS and SASEGT. This CDR3 has 13 amino acids. CDR3 protein: CASKTTLNTEAFF. CDR3 in DNA: TGTGCCAGCAAGACGACATTGAACACTGAAGCTTTCTTT.

The sample holds many counts of this clonotype. The chain carries TRBV7-9 and TRBJ2-3; 8 nucleotides align to TRBD1. The CDR3 loop spans 14 amino acids. The trim removed 5 bases at V and 1 base at J, leaving 2 bases unmatched. Germline CDR1 is SEHNR and CDR2 is FQNEAQ (reference sequence). CDR3 DNA sequence: TGTGCCAGCAGCGACAGGGGCGGCACAGATACGCAGTATTTT. Its protein product is CASSDRGGTDTQYF.

This clonotype came up many times. The gene calls are TRBV29-1 and TRBJ2-3; D is unresolved. Germline CDR1 and CDR2: SQVTM and ANQGSEA. Trimming cost V 7 bases and J 2 bases, with 16 bases left between them. The CDR3 contains 14 residues. The CDR3 nucleotides read TGCAGCGCTAGTCAGTCGTCCTCCACAGATACGCAGTATTTT. As protein: CSASQSSSTDTQYF.

This chain uses TRBV6-5 with TRBJ1-4; D remains unclear. V dropped 4 bases and J dropped 0 bases, with 12 bases sitting between them. The CDR3 is 16 residues long. The germline CDR1 and CDR2 sequences are MNHEY and SVGAGI. The chain's CDR3 is CASSSTNFATNEKLFF. CDR3 DNA sequence: TGTGCCAGCAGTTCCACCAACTTCGCAACTAATGAAAAACTGTTTTTT.

V is TRBV5-1 and J is TRBJ2-6; D assignment may be TRBD1 or TRBD2 (5 bases each). Germline CDR1 and CDR2: SGHRS and YFSETQ. The CDR3 has 15 amino acids. Trimming pared 4 bases from V and 0 bases from J, leaving 8 bases between. CDR3 in DNA: TGCGCCAGCAGCGAGGGGTCCTCTGGGGCCAACGTCCTGACTTTC. Its protein product is CASSEGSSGANVLTF.